This TCR beta chain originates from a study of early T cells in non-severe SARS-CoV-2 infection. Each CDR3 protein is one row after TCRdb ran MiXCR on the 5' RACE reads. Of approximately 81,000 distinct CDR3 sequences in the sample, about 13% were seen once. The sample holds many counts of this clonotype. At one end the junction does not follow the germline gene, possibly because of a read error. CDR1 and CDR2 from the germline V gene are MDHEN and SYDVKM. The CDR3 consists of 12 residues. Source material: whole blood. This TCR was sampled from an adult who was a healthcare worker with PCR-confirmed SARS-CoV-2 infection or an uninfected control (not recorded which). The rearrangement joins TRBV28 to TRBJ1-5; no firm D call. CDR3 coding DNA: TGTGCCAGCAGGTTATACAATCAGCCCCAGCATTTT. Translated: CASRLYNQPQHF.